Listed below are T cell receptor beta chains from one sample, sequenced in a study of T cells after yellow fever vaccination. TCRdb reprocessed the 5' RACE reads with MiXCR, giving one entry per CDR3 protein. The data hold fewer than 150,000 distinct CDR3 sequences, with roughly 6.8% observed a single time. This sample comprised CD4+ T cells sorted from PBMCs, obtained about 49 days after the first yellow fever vaccination. Receptor source: a man between 18 and 29 years old who received the YFV17D yellow fever vaccine. Both conserved end residues are trimmed from each CDR3.

len | v_gene | CDR3aa
13 | TRBV9 | ASSVGPTSQETQY
12 | TRBV5-1 | ASNMDGGQTEAF
13 | TRBV5-1 | ASSLGGARYSPLH
12 | TRBV7-7 | ASSPGGYGETQY
12 | TRBV30 | AWRKQGADYEQY
12 | TRBV7-9 | ASSWGYSNQPQH
13 | TRBV7-7 | ASSPPGLAKETQY
12 | TRBV5-1 | ATTSGGIADTQY
14 | TRBV20-1 | CAREFFRGDGGELF
14 | TRBV6-5 | ASRSNGQGGFYEQY
12 | TRBV7-9 | ASSLDRGREKLF
12 | TRBV7-2 | ASSFTGPQETQY
10 | TRBV7-2 | ASSSLNQPQH
13 | TRBV5-1 | ASSWGASRNTEAF
14 | TRBV5-4 | ASSLAGGGITDEQF
15 | TRBV2 | ASSEVGGQGAGQPQH
14 | TRBV5-1 | ASSAGTTLAQETQY
13 | TRBV3-1 | ACSQGTQGAETQY
15 | TRBV15 | ATSRRGLLLSNQPQH
13 | TRBV5-4 | ASSPGQGFVYGYT
14 | TRBV12-3/TRBV12-4 | ASSLGTSFSYNEQF
10 | TRBV7-9 | ASSLEQGGYT
11 | TRBV5-1 | ASSMTGDETQY
11 | TRBV4-1 | ASSQDTYQPQH
12 | TRBV5-1 | ASSPYQGADTQY
13 | TRBV7-2 | ASSLANRNTGELF
10 | TRBV5-1 | ASSLEWETQY
14 | TRBV6-5 | ASRRVAGGLADTQY
13 | TRBV6-5 | ASSYRASGGARQF
13 | TRBV7-7 | ASSPGWGGYNEQF
14 | TRBV7-9 | ASSLAKAGKTYEQY
10 | TRBV6-2/TRBV6-3 | ASSSNGGSQY
11 | TRBV14 | ASSQLWGTEAF
12 | TRBV5-1 | ASSLDSLADTQY
10 | TRBV6-2/TRBV6-3 | ASKGALREQF
14 | TRBV5-1 | ASSFSAGGPADTQY
11 | TRBV2 | ASSAVWDNEQF
13 | TRBV5-8 | ASSSPGQGNQPQH
11 | TRBV20-1 | SAMGQGNQPQH
14 | TRBV2 | ASSELRTGGHYGYT
15 | TRBV12-3/TRBV12-4 | ASRPPRGAPTQETQY
12 | TRBV6-1 | ASRSSDITGELF
14 | TRBV27 | ASSLRRTGKLETQY
13 | TRBV7-2 | ASSRAGTDADTQY
11 | TRBV7-2 | ASSLGSAETQY
12 | TRBV20-1 | SAVLAGGQETQY
11 | TRBV3-1 | ASLLAGANEQF
13 | TRBV12-3/TRBV12-4 | ASSRTGGAGNTIY
13 | TRBV5-1 | ASSFRGGSDEKLF